This TCR beta chain was sequenced in a study of T-cell reconstitution after alpha-beta-depleted transplantation in children. Study results and caveats: Approximately two months post-transplant, alpha-beta T cells reportedly originated from several hundred expanded graft clones. At the one-year point after transplant, T-cell counts and TCRbeta diversity were found to come mostly from T cells that had been newly produced.

Germline V gene lookup returns CDR1 SGHRS and CDR2 YFSETQ. The ends were cut back, 0 bases at V and 5 bases at J, with 11 bases in the middle. This CDR3 contains 14 residues. This clonotype was detected a few times. Its antigen is unknown. As it was prepared, the TCRbeta library received unique molecular identifiers. A single record per CDR3 protein comes from TCRdb applying MiXCR to the PCR reads. The sample consists of fewer than 700,000 distinct CDR3 sequences, under 25% of them appearing once. This TCR was sampled from a boy less than two years old who had a stem cell transplant for acute myeloid leukemia, so the T cells may come from the graft donor. Sequencing was performed on PBMCs, mostly from graft donor cells, taken 360 days after TCRalphabeta/CD19-depleted stem cell transplant. This rearrangement joins TRBV5-1 to TRBJ1-1; possibly TRBD1 for D (6 bases). The chain's CDR3 is CASSLVGGSTEAFF. In DNA, the CDR3 is TGCGCCAGCAGCTTGGTGGGGGGCAGTACTGAAGCTTTCTTT.